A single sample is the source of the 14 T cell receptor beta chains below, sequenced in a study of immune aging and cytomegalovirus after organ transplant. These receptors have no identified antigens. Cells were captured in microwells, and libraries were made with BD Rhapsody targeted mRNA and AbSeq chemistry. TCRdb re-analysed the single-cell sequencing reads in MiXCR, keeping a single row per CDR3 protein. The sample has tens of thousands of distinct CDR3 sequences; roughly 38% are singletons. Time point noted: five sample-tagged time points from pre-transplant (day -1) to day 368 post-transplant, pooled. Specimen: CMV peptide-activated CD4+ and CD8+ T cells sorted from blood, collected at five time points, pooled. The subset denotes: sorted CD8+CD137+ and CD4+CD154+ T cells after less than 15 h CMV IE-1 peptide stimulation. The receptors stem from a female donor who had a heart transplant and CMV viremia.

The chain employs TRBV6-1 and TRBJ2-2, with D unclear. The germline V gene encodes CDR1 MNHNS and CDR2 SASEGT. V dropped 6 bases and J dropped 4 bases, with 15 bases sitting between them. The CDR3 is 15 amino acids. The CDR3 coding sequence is TGTGCCAGCAGGACAAAAGGTGGAAGCACCGGGGAGCTGTTTTTT. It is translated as CASRTKGGSTGELFF.

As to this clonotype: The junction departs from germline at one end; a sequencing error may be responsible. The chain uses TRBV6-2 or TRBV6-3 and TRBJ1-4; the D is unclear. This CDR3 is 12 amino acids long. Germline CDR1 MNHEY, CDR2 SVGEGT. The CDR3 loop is CASSQRPGKLLF. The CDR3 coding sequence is TGTGCCAGCAGTCAGCGACCCGGAAAACTGCTTTTT.

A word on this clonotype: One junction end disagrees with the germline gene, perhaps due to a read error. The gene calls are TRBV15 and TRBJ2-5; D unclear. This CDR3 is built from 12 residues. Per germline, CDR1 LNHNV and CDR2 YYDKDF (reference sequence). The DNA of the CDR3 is TGTGCCACCAGCAGGAACCAAGGGACCCAGTACTTC. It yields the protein CATSRNQGTQYF. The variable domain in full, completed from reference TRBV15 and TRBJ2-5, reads DAMVIQNPRYQVTQFGKPVTLSCSQTLNHNVMYWYQQKSSQAPKLLFHYYDKDFNNEADTPDNFQSRRPNTSFCFLDIRSPGLGDTAMYLCATSRNQGTQYFGPGTRLLVL.

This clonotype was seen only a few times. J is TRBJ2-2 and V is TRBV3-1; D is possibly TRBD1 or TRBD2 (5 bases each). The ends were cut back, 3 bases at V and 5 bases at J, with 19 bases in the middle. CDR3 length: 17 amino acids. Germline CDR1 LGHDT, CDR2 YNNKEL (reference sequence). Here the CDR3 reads CASSQKTGTRGTGELFF. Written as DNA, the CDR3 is TGTGCCAGCAGCCAGAAGACCGGGACCCGTGGGACCGGGGAGCTGTTTTTT.

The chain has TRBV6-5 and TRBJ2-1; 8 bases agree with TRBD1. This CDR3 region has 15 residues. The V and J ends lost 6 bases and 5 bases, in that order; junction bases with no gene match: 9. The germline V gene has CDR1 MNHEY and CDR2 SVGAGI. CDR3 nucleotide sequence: TGTGCCAGCAGGTCAGGGGGCAGTGCGAACAATGAGCAGTTCTTC. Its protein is CASRSGGSANNEQFF.

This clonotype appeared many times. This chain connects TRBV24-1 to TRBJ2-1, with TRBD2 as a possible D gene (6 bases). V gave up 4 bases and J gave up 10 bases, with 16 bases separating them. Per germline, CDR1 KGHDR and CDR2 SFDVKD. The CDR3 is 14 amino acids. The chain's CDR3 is CATSEGPGRGEQFF. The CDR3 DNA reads TGTGCCACCAGTGAGGGTCCGGGGCGGGGCGAGCAGTTCTTC.

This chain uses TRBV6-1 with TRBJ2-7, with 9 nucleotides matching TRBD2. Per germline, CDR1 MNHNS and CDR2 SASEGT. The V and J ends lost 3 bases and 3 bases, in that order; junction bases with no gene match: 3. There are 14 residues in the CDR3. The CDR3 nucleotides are TGTGCCAGCAGTGATAGCGGGAGTAGCTACGAGCAGTACTTC. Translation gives CASSDSGSSYEQYF.

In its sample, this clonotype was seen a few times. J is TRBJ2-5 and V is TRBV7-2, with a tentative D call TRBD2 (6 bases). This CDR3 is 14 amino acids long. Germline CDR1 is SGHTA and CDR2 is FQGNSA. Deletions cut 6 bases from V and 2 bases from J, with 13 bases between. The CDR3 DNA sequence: TGTGCCAGCAGGATTAGCGGACTACAAGAGACCCAGTACTTC. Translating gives CASRISGLQETQYF.

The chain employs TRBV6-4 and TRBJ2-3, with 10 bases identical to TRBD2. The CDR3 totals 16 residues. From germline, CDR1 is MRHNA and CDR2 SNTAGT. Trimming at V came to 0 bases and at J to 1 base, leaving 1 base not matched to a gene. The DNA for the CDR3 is TGTGCCAGCAGTGACTCCGGGACTAGCGGCACAGATACGCAGTATTTT. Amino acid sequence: CASSDSGTSGTDTQYF.

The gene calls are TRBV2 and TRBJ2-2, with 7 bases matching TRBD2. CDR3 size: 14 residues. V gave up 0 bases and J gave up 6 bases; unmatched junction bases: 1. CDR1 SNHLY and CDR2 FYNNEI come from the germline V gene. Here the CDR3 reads CASSEAGGPGELFF. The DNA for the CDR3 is TGTGCCAGCAGTGAAGCGGGAGGGCCCGGGGAGCTGTTTTTT.

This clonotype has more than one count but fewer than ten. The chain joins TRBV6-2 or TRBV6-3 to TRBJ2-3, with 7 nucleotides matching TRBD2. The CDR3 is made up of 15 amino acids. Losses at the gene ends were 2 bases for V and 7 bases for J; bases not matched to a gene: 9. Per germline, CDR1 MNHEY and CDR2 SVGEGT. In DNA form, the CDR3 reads TGTGCCAGCAGTTACGGCGGGGGACCTCCTCATACGCAGTATTTT. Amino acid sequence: CASSYGGGPPHTQYF.

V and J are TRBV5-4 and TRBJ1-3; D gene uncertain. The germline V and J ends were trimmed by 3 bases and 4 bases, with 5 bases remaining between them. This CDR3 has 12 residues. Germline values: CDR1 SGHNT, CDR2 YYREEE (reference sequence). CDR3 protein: CASSSQGNTIYF. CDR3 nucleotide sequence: TGTGCCAGCAGCTCCCAGGGAAACACCATATATTTT.

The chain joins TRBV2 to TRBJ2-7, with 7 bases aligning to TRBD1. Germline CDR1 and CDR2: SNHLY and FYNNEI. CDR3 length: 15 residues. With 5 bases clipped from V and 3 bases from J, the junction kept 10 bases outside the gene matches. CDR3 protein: CASSLPEGAHYEQYF. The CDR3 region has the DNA TGTGCCAGCAGTCTCCCCGAGGGGGCCCACTACGAGCAGTACTTC.

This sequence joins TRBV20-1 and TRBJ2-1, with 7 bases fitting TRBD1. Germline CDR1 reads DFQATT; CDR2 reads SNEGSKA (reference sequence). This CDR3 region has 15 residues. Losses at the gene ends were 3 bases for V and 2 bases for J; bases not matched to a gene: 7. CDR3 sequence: CSARLRGWAYNEQFF. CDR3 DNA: TGCAGTGCTAGGCTCAGGGGGTGGGCCTACAATGAGCAGTTCTTC.